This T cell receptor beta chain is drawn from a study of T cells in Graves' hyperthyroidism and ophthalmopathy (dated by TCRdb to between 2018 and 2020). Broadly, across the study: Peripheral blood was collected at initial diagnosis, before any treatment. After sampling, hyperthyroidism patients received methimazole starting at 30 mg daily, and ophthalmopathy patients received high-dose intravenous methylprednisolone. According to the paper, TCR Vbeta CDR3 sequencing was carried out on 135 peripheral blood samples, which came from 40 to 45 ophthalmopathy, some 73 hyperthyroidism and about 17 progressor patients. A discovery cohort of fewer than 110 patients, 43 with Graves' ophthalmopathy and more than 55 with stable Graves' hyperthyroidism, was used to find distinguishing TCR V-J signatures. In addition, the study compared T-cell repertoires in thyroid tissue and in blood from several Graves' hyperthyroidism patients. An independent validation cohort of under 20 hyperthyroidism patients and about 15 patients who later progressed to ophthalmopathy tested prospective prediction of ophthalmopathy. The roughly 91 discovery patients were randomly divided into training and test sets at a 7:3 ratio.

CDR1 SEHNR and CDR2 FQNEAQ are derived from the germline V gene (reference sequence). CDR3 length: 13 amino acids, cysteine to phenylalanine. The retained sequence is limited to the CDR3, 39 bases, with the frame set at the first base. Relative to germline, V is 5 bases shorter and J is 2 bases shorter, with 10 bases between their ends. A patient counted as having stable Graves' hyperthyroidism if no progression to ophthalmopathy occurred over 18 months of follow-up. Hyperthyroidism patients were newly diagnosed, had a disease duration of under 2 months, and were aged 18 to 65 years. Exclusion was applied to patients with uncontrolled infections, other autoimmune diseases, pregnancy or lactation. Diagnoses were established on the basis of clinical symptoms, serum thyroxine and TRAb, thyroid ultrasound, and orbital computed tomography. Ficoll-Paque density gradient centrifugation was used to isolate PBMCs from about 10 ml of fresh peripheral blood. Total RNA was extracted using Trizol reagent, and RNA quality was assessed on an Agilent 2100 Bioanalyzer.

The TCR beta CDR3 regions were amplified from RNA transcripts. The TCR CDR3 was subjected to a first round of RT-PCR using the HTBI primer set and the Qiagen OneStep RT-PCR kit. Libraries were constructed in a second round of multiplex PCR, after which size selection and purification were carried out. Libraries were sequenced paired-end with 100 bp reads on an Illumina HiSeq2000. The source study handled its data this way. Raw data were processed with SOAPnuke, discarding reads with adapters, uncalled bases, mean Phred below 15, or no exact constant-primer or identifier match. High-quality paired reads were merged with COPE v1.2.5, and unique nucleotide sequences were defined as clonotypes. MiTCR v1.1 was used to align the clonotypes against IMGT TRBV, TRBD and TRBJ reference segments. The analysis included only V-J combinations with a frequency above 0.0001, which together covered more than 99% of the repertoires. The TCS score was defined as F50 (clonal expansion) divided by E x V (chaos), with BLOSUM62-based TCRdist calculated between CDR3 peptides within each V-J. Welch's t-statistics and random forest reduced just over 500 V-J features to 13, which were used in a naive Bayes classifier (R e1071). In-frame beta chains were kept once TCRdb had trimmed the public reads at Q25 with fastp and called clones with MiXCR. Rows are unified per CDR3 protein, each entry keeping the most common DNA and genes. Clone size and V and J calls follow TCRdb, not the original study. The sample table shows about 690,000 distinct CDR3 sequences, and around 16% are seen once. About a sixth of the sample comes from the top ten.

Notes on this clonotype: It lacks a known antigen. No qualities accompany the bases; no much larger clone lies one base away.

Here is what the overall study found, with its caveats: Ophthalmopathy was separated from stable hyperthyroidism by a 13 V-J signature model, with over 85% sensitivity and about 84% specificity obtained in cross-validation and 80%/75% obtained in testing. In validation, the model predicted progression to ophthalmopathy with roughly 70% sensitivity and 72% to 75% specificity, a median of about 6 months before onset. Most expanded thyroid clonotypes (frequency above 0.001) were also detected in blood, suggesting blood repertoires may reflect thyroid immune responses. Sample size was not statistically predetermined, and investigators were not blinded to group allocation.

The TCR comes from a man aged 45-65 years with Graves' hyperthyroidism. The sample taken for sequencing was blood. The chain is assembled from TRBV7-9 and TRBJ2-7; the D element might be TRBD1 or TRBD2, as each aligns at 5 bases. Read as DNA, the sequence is TGTGCCAGCAGCCCCTGGGGGACCTACGAGCAGTACTTC. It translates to CASSPWGTYEQYF. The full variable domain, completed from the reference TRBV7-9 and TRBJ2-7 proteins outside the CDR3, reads DTGVSQNPRHKITKRGQNVTFRCDPISEHNRLYWYRQTLGQGPEFLTYFQNEAQLEKSRLLSDRFSAERPKGSFSTLEIQRTEQGDSAMYLCASSPWGTYEQYFGPGTRLTVT.